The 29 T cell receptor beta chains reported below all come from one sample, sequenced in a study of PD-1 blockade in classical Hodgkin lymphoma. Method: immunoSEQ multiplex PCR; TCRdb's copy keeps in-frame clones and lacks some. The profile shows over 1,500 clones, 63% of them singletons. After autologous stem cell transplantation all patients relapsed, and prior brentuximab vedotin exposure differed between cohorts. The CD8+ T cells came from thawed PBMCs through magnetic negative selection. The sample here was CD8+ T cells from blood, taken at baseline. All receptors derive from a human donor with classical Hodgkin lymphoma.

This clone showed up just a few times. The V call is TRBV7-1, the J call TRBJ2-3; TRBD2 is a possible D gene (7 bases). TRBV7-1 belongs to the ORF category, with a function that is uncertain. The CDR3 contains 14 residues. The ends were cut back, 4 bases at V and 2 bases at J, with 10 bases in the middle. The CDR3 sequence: CASSLGGATDTQYF. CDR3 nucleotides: TGTGCCAGCAGCTTAGGGGGGGCCACAGATACGCAGTATTTT.

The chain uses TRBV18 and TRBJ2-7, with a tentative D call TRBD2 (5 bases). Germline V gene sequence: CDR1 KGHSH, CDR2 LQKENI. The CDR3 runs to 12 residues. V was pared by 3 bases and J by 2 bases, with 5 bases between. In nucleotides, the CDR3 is TGTGCCAGCTCACCCGGGACCTACGAGCAGTACGTC. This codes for CASSPGTYEQYV.

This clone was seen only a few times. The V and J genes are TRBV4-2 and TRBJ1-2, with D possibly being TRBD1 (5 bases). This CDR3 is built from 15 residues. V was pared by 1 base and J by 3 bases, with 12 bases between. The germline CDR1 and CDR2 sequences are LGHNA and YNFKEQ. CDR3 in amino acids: CASSQGGRGYYGYTF. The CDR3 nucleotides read TGTGCCAGCAGCCAAGGGGGCCGGGGGTACTATGGCTACACCTTC.

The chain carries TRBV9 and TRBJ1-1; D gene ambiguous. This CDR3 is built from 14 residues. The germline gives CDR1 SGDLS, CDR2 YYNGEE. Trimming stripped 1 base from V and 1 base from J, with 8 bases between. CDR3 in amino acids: CASSVSGSNTEAFF. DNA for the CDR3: TGTGCCAGCAGCGTATCAGGATCGAACACTGAAGCTTTCTTT.

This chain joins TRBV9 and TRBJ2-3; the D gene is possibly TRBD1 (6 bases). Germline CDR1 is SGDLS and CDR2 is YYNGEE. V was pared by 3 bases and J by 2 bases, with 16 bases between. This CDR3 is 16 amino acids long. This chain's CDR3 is CASSATGTQITDTQYF. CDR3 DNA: TGTGCCAGCAGCGCGACCGGGACACAGATCACAGATACGCAGTATTTT. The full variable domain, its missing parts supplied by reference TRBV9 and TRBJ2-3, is DSGVTQTPKHLITATGQRVTLRCSPRSGDLSVYWYQQSLDQGLQFLIQYYNGEERAKGNILERFSAQQFPDLHSELNLSSLELGDSALYFCASSATGTQITDTQYFGPGTRLTVL.

The CDR3 here is CASSQEGYWDTQYF. The CDR3 nucleotides read TGTGCCAGCAGCCAAGAGGGGTATTGGGATACGCAGTATTTT. This chain joins TRBV14 and TRBJ2-3, with D hard to call. The CDR3 sequence is 14 residues long. The V end was cut by 0 bases, the J end by 6 bases, with 10 bases between. Germline CDR1 and CDR2: SGHDN and FVKESK.

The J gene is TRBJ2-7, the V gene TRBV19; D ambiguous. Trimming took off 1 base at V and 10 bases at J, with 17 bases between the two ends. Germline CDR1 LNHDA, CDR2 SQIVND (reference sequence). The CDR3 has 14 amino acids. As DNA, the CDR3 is TGTGCCAGTAGTATAGTTCCAGGTACGACTGAACAGTACTTC. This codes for CASSIVPGTTEQYF.

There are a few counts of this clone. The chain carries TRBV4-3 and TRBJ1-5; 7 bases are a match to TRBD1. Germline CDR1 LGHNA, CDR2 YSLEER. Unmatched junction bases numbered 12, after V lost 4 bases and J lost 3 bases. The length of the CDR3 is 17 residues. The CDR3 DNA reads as TGCGCCAGCAGCCCCAACGCAGGGGGAGGGTACAATCAGCCCCAGCATTTT. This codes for CASSPNAGGGYNQPQHF.

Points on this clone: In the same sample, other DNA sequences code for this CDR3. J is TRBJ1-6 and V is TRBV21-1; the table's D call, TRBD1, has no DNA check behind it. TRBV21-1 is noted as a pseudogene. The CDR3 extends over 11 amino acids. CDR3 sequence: CASRTSPPLHF. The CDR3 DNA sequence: TGTGCTAGCCGGACATCTCCCCCCCTCCACTTT.

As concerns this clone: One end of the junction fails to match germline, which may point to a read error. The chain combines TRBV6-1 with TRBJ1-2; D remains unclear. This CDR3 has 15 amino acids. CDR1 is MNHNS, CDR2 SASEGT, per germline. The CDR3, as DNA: TGTGCCAGCAGTATAATTCACTCTATGCGAAAGACCTATGGCTTC. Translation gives CASSIIHSMRKTYGF.

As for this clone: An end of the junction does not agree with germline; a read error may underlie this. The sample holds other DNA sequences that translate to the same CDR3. This CDR3 is CASSPQGGQSNEKLFF. Written as DNA, the CDR3 is TGCGCCAGCAGCCCTCAAGGGGGACAGAGTAATGAAAAACTGTTTTTT. The gene calls are TRBV11-3 and TRBJ1-4, with 7 bases matching TRBD1. CDR3 length: 16 amino acids. In germline, CDR1 is SGHNT, CDR2 YENEEA. Full variable domain (remainder filled in from reference TRBV11-3 and TRBJ1-4): EAGVVQSPRYKIIEKKQPVAFWCNPISGHNTLYWYLQNLGQGPELLIRYENEEAVDDSQLPKDRFSAERLKGVDSTLKIQPAELGDSAVYLCASSPQGGQSNEKLFFGSGTQLSVL.

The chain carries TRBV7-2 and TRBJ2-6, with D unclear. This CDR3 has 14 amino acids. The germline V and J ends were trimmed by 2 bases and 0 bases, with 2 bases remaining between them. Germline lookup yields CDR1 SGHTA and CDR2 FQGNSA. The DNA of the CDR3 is TGTGCCAGCAGCTTACCCTCTGGGGCCAACGTCCTGACTTTC. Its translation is CASSLPSGANVLTF.

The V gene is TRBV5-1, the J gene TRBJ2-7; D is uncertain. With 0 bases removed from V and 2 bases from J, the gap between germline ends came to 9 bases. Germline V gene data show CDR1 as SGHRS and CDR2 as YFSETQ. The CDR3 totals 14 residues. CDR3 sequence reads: CASSLDTPPYEQYF. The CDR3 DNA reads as TGCGCCAGCAGCTTGGATACACCTCCCTACGAGCAGTACTTC.

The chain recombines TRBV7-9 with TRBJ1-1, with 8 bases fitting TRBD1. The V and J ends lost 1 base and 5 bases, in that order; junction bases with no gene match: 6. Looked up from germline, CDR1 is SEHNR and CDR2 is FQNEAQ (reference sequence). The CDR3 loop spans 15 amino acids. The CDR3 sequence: CASSLGQGRRTEAFF. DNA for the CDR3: TGTGCCAGCAGCTTAGGACAGGGGAGAAGGACTGAAGCTTTCTTT.

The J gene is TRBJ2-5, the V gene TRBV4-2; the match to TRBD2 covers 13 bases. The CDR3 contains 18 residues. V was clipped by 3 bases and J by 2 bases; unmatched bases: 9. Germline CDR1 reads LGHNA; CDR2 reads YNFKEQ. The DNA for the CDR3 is TGTGCCAGCAGCCAGGTTATAGGACTAGCGGGGGAACAAGAGACCCAGTACTTC. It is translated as CASSQVIGLAGEQETQYF.

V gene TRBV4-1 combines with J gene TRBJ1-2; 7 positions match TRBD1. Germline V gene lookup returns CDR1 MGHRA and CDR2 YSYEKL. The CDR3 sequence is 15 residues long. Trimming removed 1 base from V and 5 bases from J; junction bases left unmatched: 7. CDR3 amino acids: CASSQVQGGQYGYTF. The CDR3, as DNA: TGCGCCAGCAGCCAAGTTCAGGGGGGTCAATATGGCTACACCTTC.

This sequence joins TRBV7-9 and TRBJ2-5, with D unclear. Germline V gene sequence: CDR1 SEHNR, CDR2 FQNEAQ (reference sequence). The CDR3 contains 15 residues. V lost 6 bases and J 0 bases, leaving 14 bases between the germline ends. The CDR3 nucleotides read TGTGCCAGCAGTTCGACGACATGTTACCAAGAGACCCAGTACTTC. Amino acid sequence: CASSSTTCYQETQYF. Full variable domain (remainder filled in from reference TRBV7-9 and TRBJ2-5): DTGVSQNPRHKITKRGQNVTFRCDPISEHNRLYWYRQTLGQGPEFLTYFQNEAQLEKSRLLSDRFSAERPKGSFSTLEIQRTEQGDSAMYLCASSSTTCYQETQYFGPGTRLLVL.

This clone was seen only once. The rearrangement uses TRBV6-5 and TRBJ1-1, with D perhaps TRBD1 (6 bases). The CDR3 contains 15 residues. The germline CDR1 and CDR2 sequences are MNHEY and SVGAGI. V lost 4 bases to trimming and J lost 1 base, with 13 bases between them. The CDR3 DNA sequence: TGTGCCAGCAGTTCCTTTCGGACAGAGAACACTGAAGCTTTCTTT. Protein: CASSSFRTENTEAFF.

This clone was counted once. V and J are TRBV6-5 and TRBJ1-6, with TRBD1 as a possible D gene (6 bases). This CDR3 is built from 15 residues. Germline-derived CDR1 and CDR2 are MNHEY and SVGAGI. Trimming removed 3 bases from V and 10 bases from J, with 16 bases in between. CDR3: CASSYASQGSSPLHF. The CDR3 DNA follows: TGTGCCAGCAGTTATGCTTCGCAGGGGAGCTCACCCCTCCACTTT.

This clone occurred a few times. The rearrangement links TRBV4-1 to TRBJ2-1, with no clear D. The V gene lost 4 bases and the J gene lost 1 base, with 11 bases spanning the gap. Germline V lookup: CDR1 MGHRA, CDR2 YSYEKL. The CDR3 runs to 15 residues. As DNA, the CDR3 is TGCGCCAGCAGCCGCGACGCGTCTTCCTACAATGAGCAGTTCTTC. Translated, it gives CASSRDASSYNEQFF.

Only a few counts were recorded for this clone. Here the CDR3 DNA reads TGTGCCAGTAGTATAGTGGACGGATCTGAAGCTTTCTTT. Its translation: CASSIVDGSEAFF. The rearrangement joins TRBV19 to TRBJ1-1; D uncertain. Trimming took off 1 base at V and 6 bases at J, with 9 bases between the two ends. The CDR3 has 13 amino acids. Germline V gives CDR1 LNHDA, CDR2 SQIVND (reference sequence). Full variable domain (missing parts from reference TRBV19 and TRBJ1-1): DGGITQSPKYLFRKEGQNVTLSCEQNLNHDAMYWYRQDPGQGLRLIYYSQIVNDFQKGDIAEGYSVSREKKESFPLTVTSAQKNPTAFYLCASSIVDGSEAFFGQGTRLTVV.

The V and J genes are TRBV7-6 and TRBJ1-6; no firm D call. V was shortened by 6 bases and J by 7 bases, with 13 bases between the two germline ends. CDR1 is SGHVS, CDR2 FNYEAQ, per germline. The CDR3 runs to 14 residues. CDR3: CASRPRQDNSPLHF. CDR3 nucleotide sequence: TGTGCCAGCAGGCCTAGACAAGACAATTCACCCCTCCACTTT.

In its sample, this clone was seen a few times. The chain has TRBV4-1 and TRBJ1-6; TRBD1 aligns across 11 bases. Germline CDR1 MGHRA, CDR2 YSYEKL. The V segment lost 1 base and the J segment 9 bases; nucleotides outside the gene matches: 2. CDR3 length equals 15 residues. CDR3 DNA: TGCGCCAGCAGCCAAGGTGGGACAGGGGGTTCACCCCTCCACTTT. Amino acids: CASSQGGTGGSPLHF.

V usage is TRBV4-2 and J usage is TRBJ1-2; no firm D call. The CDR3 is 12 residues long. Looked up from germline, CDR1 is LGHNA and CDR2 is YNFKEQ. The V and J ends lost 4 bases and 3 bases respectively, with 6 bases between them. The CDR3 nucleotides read TGTGCCAGCAGCCTTGACGACTATGGCTACACCTTC. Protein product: CASSLDDYGYTF.

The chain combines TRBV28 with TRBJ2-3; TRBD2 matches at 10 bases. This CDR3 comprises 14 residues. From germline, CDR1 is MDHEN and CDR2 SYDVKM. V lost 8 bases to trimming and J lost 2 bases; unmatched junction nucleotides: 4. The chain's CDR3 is CASGSGGATDTQYF. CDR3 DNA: TGTGCCAGCGGAAGCGGGGGGGCCACAGATACGCAGTATTTT.

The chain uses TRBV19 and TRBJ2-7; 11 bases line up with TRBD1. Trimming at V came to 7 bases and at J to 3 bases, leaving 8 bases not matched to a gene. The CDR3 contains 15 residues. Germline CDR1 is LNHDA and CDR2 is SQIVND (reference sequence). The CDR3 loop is CASTAGTGGGYEQYF. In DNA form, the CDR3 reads TGTGCCAGTACCGCGGGGACAGGGGGAGGCTACGAGCAGTACTTC.

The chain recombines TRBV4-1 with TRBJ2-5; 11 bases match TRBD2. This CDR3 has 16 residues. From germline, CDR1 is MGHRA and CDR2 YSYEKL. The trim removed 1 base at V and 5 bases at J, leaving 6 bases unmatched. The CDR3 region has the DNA TGCGCCAGCAGCCAAGGGGTAGCGGGGGGGCGGGAGACCCAGTACTTC. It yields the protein CASSQGVAGGRETQYF.

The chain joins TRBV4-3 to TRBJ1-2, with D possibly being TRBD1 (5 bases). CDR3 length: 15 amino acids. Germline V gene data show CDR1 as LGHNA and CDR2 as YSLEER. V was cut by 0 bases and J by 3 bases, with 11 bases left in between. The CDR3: CASSQDVLGDYGYTF. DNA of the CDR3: TGCGCCAGCAGCCAAGATGTGCTGGGGGACTATGGCTACACCTTC.

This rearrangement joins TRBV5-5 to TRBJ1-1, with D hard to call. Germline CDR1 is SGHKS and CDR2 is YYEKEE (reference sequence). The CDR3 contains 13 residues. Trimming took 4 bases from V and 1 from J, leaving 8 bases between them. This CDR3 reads CASSRTTNTEAFF. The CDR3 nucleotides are TGTGCCAGCAGCCGCACAACGAACACTGAAGCTTTCTTT.